These 14 T cell receptor beta chains were sequenced from one sample in a study of shared clonotypes between healthy human individuals. TCRdb keeps only in-frame clones here, not all; method: immunoSEQ multiplex PCR. The profile shows over a million clones, approximately 76% of them singletons. The sequencing sample was made of memory CD4+ T cells sorted from blood. Subset specified: CD45RA-negative fraction. Source of these receptors: a man between 18 and 29 years old in good health.

Turning to this clone: Within the sample, other DNA sequences also encode this same CDR3. This chain joins TRBV19 and TRBJ2-7, with TRBD2 as a possible D gene (5 bases). The CDR3 runs to 11 residues. The ends were cut back, 6 bases at V and 2 bases at J, with 5 bases in the middle. CDR1 and CDR2 (germline): LNHDA, SQIVND (reference sequence). The CDR3 region is CASSGAYEQYF. DNA for the CDR3: TGTGCCAGTAGCGGGGCCTACGAGCAGTACTTC.

As regards this clone: At the DNA level, this CDR3 is encoded by other sequences in the same sample as well. The rearrangement links TRBV18 to TRBJ2-5; 7 positions agree with TRBD2. The CDR3 covers 13 residues. V was pared by 4 bases and J by 4 bases, with 3 bases of the junction left unmatched. CDR1 and CDR2 from the germline V gene are KGHSH and LQKENI. The CDR3 reads CASSRGLGETQYF. The CDR3 nucleotides are TGTGCCAGCTCACGCGGACTAGGAGAGACCCAGTACTTC.

A single count supports this clone. V is TRBV14 and J is TRBJ2-5; D gene unclear. The germline V gene has CDR1 SGHDN and CDR2 FVKESK. The CDR3 covers 14 residues. V shed 1 base and J shed 1 base, with 7 bases lying between them. CDR3 in DNA: TGTGCCAGCAGCCAAGCTCGGACCCAAGAGACCCAGTACTTC. It codes for CASSQARTQETQYF.

This chain joins TRBV7-2 and TRBJ1-2, with 8 bases that match TRBD1. The CDR3 totals 16 residues. Trimming cost V 5 bases and J 1 base; bases outside gene matches: 9. CDR1 SGHTA and CDR2 FQGNSA come from the germline V gene. The chain's CDR3 is CASSPTPGQGNYGYTF. In DNA, the CDR3 is TGTGCCAGCAGCCCAACCCCAGGACAGGGTAACTATGGCTACACCTTC.

The genes are TRBV5-1 and TRBJ2-4, with 8 bases aligning to TRBD2. Germline V gene lookup returns CDR1 SGHRS and CDR2 YFSETQ. This CDR3 region has 14 residues. Trimming removed 4 bases from V and 7 bases from J; junction bases left unmatched: 7. CDR3 nucleotides: TGCGCCAGCAGCGCGGGGGGCGGACGGAACATTCAGTACTTC. Protein: CASSAGGGRNIQYF.

This chain links TRBV27 with TRBJ1-1; D call uncertain. The ends were cut back, 5 bases at V and 6 bases at J, with 19 bases in the middle. Germline V gene lookup returns CDR1 MNHEY and CDR2 SMNVEV (reference sequence). This CDR3 has 15 residues. The chain's CDR3 is CASSPREGIRPEAFF. CDR3 DNA: TGTGCCAGCAGTCCCCGGGAAGGGATTCGACCTGAAGCTTTCTTT.

The rearrangement joins TRBV5-1 to TRBJ1-1; possible D gene TRBD1, 6 bases. The CDR3 spans 16 residues. From germline, CDR1 is SGHRS and CDR2 YFSETQ. V was clipped by 4 bases and J by 11 bases, with 27 bases between them. The CDR3 DNA follows: TGCGCCAGCAGCCAAGGACAGCGGCGGGATGATCGTATGGCTTTCTTT. It specifies CASSQGQRRDDRMAFF.

The chain has TRBV2 and TRBJ2-3; D perhaps matches TRBD2 (6 bases). Germline loops: CDR1 SNHLY, CDR2 FYNNEI. The CDR3 has 15 amino acids. Deletions cut 3 bases from V and 2 bases from J, with 12 bases between. The CDR3 loop reads CASSDGVLATDTQYF. In DNA form, the CDR3 reads TGTGCCAGCAGTGACGGTGTACTAGCCACAGATACGCAGTATTTT.

The chain recombines TRBV2 with TRBJ2-7, with TRBD2 identical over 14 bases. The J segment lost 5 bases and the V segment lost 1 base, leaving 1 base of the junction unmatched. Germline V lookup: CDR1 SNHLY, CDR2 FYNNEI. The CDR3 totals 15 residues. CDR3 amino acids: CASSEGGLAGDEQYF. CDR3 in DNA: TGTGCCAGCAGTGAAGGGGGACTAGCGGGAGACGAGCAGTACTTC. Combining the CDR3 with reference TRBV2 and TRBJ2-7 gives the whole variable domain EPEVTQTPSHQVTQMGQEVILRCVPISNHLYFYWYRQILGQKVEFLVSFYNNEISEKSEIFDDQFSVERPDGSNFTLKIRSTKLEDSAMYFCASSEGGLAGDEQYFGPGTRLTVT.

This chain links TRBV7-2 with TRBJ1-2; no definite D call. This CDR3 has 14 residues. V was cut by 1 base and J by 4 bases, with 10 bases left in between. Looked up from germline, CDR1 is SGHTA and CDR2 is FQGNSA. The CDR3: CASSLERGSYGYTF. Written as DNA, the CDR3 is TGTGCCAGCAGCTTAGAGCGGGGTTCCTATGGCTACACCTTC.

The V call is TRBV19, the J call TRBJ2-5; D might be TRBD1 or TRBD2, each matching 5 bases. Per germline, CDR1 LNHDA and CDR2 SQIVND (reference sequence). The V gene lost 9 bases and the J gene lost 1 base, with 12 bases spanning the gap. There are 13 residues in the CDR3. CDR3 nucleotides: TGTGCCAGCCGGGGCTCGCCCCAAGAGACCCAGTACTTC. Its translation: CASRGSPQETQYF.

Regarding this clone: Other nucleotide sequences from this sample produce the same CDR3. This chain joins TRBV6-1 and TRBJ2-3; 9 positions agree with TRBD2. Germline loops: CDR1 MNHNS, CDR2 SASEGT. V was clipped by 6 bases and J by 3 bases; unmatched bases: 4. The CDR3 covers 14 residues. The CDR3 protein is CASSSSGGTDTQYF. In DNA, the CDR3 is TGTGCCAGCAGCTCAAGCGGGGGGACAGATACGCAGTATTTT.

The J gene is TRBJ1-1, the V gene TRBV18; TRBD1 matches at 10 bases. V lost 4 bases and J lost 5; bases outside the gene matches: 7. Germline V lookup: CDR1 KGHSH, CDR2 LQKENI. This CDR3 is built from 15 residues. The CDR3 loop reads CASSLDRGRETEAFF. The CDR3, as DNA: TGTGCCAGCTCACTCGACAGGGGGCGAGAGACTGAAGCTTTCTTT.

This chain connects TRBV19 to TRBJ2-3; D perhaps matches TRBD2 (5 bases). The CDR3 is 14 amino acids. Trimming took 6 bases from V and 4 from J, leaving 14 bases between them. Germline CDR1 LNHDA, CDR2 SQIVND (reference sequence). Here the CDR3 reads CASRRLPGADTQYF. The DNA of the CDR3 is TGTGCCAGTAGACGACTCCCCGGGGCAGATACGCAGTATTTT.